This TCR beta chain was sequenced for a study of T-cell reconstitution after alpha-beta-depleted transplantation in children. Unique molecular identifiers were used to barcode this TCRbeta library. TCRdb re-analysed the PCR reads in MiXCR, keeping a single row per CDR3 protein. The table shows about 360,000 distinct CDR3 sequences, with more than 10% occurring only once. This clonotype was counted many times. V lost 5 bases to trimming and J lost 6 bases; unmatched junction nucleotides: 13. The CDR3 is 15 amino acids. Here the sequenced sample was PBMCs, taken from the stem cell graft. The gene calls are TRBV12-3 or TRBV12-4 and TRBJ2-7; TRBD1 matches at 7 bases. The TCR sequence derives from a human donor who donated a stem cell graft to a child with Fanconi anemia. CDR3 coding DNA: TGTGCCAGCAGTCCTCGGACAGGAGGACGGTCCGAGCAGTACTTC. Translating gives CASSPRTGGRSEQYF.